Each of the 14 T cell receptor beta chains below was sequenced from the same sample in a study of regulatory T cells in long-lasting Graves disease. The authors built TCR beta libraries using iRepertoire HTBI primers and Arm-PCR of CDR3 regions. TCRdb fed the multiplex PCR reads into MiXCR, producing one record per CDR3 protein. The sample lists around 460,000 distinct CDR3 sequences, approximately 14% occurring once. Sample time point: newly diagnosed GD, antithyroid drugs for less than 3 months. Researchers made the TCR library from RNA that was extracted from PBMCs. The sample was also reused in another study, on T cells in Graves' hyperthyroidism and ophthalmopathy.

This sample comprised peripheral blood mononuclear cells (PBMCs), obtained at new diagnosis, from a patient treated with antithyroid drugs. The receptors derive from a woman aged 50 to 60 with Graves disease.

V usage is TRBV10-1 and J usage is TRBJ2-3; 9 bases map to TRBD2. The CDR3 is 16 residues long. Germline V gene sequence: CDR1 WNHNN, CDR2 SYGVQD (reference sequence). J was trimmed by 1 base and V by 2 bases; bases with no gene match: 4. CDR3 sequence (DNA): TGCGCCAGCAGTGAGCAGGCGGGAGGGGGCACAGATACGCAGTATTTT. Translating it yields CASSEQAGGGTDTQYF.

The chain couples TRBV5-1 to TRBJ2-3; 11 bases are a match to TRBD2. The germline V gene has CDR1 SGHRS and CDR2 YFSETQ. V trimming: 3 bases; J trimming: 4 bases; junction bases outside the gene matches: 1. The CDR3 has 14 residues. CDR3 amino acids: CASSSGLAADTQYF. Here the CDR3 DNA reads TGCGCCAGCAGCTCGGGACTAGCGGCAGATACGCAGTATTTT.

This rearrangement joins TRBV25-1 to TRBJ1-1; D is undetermined. The V gene's germline CDR1 is MGHDK and CDR2 SYGVNS. V lost 5 bases and J 0 bases, leaving 13 bases between the germline ends. The CDR3 contains 15 residues. The CDR3 is CASSSSVILNTEAFF. Here the CDR3 DNA reads TGTGCCAGCAGTTCGTCAGTCATACTGAACACTGAAGCTTTCTTT.

This clonotype turned up a few times. For the CDR3, the DNA is TGTGCCAGCAGTCCTCCTAGCGGGAGCGTTGAGCAGTTCTTC. It yields the protein CASSPPSGSVEQFF. The chain links TRBV27 to TRBJ2-1, with 10 bases fitting TRBD2. This CDR3 is built from 14 residues. Per the germline V gene, CDR1 is MNHEY and CDR2 is SMNVEV (reference sequence). After removal of 5 bases from V and 9 bases from J, the junction contained 7 bases not matched to a gene.

This chain joins TRBV5-1 and TRBJ1-6, with D perhaps TRBD1 (6 bases). The CDR3 runs to 16 residues. The germline V and J ends were trimmed by 0 bases and 12 bases, with 19 bases remaining between them. Germline V gene data show CDR1 as SGHRS and CDR2 as YFSETQ. CDR3 sequence reads: CASSLAGAPRGGPLHF. CDR3 DNA: TGCGCCAGCAGCTTGGCCGGGGCCCCTCGAGGGGGACCCCTCCACTTT.

Many counts were recorded for this clonotype. V usage is TRBV7-9 and J usage is TRBJ2-4; D possibly uses TRBD1 or TRBD2 (5 bases each). The germline V and J ends were trimmed by 1 base and 0 bases, with 13 bases remaining between them. Germline values: CDR1 SEHNR, CDR2 FQNEAQ (reference sequence). CDR3 length: 17 residues. The CDR3 sequence is CASSLVGDPLAKNIQYF. The CDR3 DNA is TGTGCCAGCAGCTTAGTGGGGGACCCGTTAGCCAAAAACATTCAGTACTTC.

This clonotype was observed at least ten times. CDR3 in DNA: TGCAGTGCTAGAGGCGACCGGGACAGGGACGAGCAGTACTTC. It codes for CSARGDRDRDEQYF. The genes are TRBV20-1 and TRBJ2-7; 9 bases line up with TRBD1. This CDR3 spans 14 amino acids. Germline loops: CDR1 DFQATT, CDR2 SNEGSKA (reference sequence). Unmatched junction bases numbered 6, after V lost 1 base and J lost 5 bases.

This clonotype has a handful of counts. The chain combines TRBV20-1 with TRBJ2-1, with D possibly matching TRBD2 (6 bases). The V gene's germline CDR1 is DFQATT and CDR2 SNEGSKA (reference sequence). This CDR3 spans 12 amino acids. V lost 1 base, J lost 9 bases, and 10 bases lay in between. The CDR3 reads CSARADGSEQFF. CDR3 in DNA: TGCAGTGCTAGAGCTGACGGGAGTGAGCAGTTCTTC.

In this sample, this clonotype turned up many times. An end of the junction differs from the germline gene, which may be a read error. V usage is TRBV20-1 and J usage is TRBJ2-3, with 14 bases lining up with TRBD2. CDR1 is DFQATT, CDR2 SNEGSKA, per germline (reference sequence). This CDR3 has 18 residues. CDR3 nucleotides: TGCAGTGCAAGAGGACCAACGGGGACTAGCGGGAGCCCAGATACGCAGTATTTT. This gives the protein CSARGPTGTSGSPDTQYF.

This clonotype was counted ten times or more. The chain links TRBV7-2 to TRBJ1-5, with D unresolved. Trimming shortened V by 3 bases and J by 6 bases, and 9 bases separated the two germline ends. Per germline, CDR1 SGHTA and CDR2 FQGNSA. The CDR3 spans 13 residues. This CDR3 reads CASSFSGSQPQHF. The DNA of the CDR3 is TGTGCCAGCAGCTTTTCCGGGAGTCAGCCCCAGCATTTT.

This clonotype was observed at least ten times. This chain links TRBV6-1 with TRBJ2-7; D unclear. The CDR3 runs 10 residues. V lost 8 bases and J lost 5, with 7 bases in between. Germline V lookup: CDR1 MNHNS, CDR2 SASEGT. This CDR3 reads CASSRDEQYF. The CDR3 DNA reads TGTGCCAGCTCCCGCGACGAGCAGTACTTC.

This clonotype was observed a handful of times. The chain joins TRBV18 to TRBJ1-2, with a possible D match to TRBD1 (6 bases). The ends were cut back, 3 bases at V and 6 bases at J, with 14 bases in the middle. CDR3 size: 14 residues. Germline CDR1 KGHSH, CDR2 LQKENI. CDR3 sequence reads: CASSPGQGPDGYTF. The CDR3 coding sequence is TGTGCCAGCTCACCGGGGCAGGGGCCTGATGGCTACACCTTC.

Many counts were recorded for this clonotype. The chain carries TRBV20-1 and TRBJ2-3; 7 bases match TRBD2. Unmatched junction bases numbered 6, after V lost 4 bases and J lost 2 bases. The germline V gene encodes CDR1 DFQATT and CDR2 SNEGSKA (reference sequence). CDR3 length equals 14 residues. CDR3 coding DNA: TGCAGTGCTAAAGGGAGGGGTTTCACAGATACGCAGTATTTT. The encoded protein is CSAKGRGFTDTQYF.

This clonotype was observed a handful of times. The chain links TRBV5-4 to TRBJ2-3; 8 bases are shared with TRBD2. V trimming: 4 bases; J trimming: 6 bases; junction bases outside the gene matches: 7. The CDR3 is made up of 14 amino acids. Per the germline V gene, CDR1 is SGHNT and CDR2 is YYREEE (reference sequence). This CDR3 is CASSALAEVDTQYF. CDR3 in DNA: TGTGCCAGCAGCGCACTAGCGGAGGTCGATACGCAGTATTTT. Complete variable domain (other parts from reference TRBV5-4 and TRBJ2-3): ETGVTQSPTHLIKTRGQQVTLRCSSQSGHNTVSWYQQALGQGPQFIFQYYREEENGRGNFPPRFSGLQFPNYSSELNVNALELDDSALYLCASSALAEVDTQYFGPGTRLTVL.